One and the same sample provided the 14 T cell receptor beta chains below, sequenced in a study of T cell responses to AZD1222 COVID-19 vaccine. Here immunoSEQ multiplex PCR was the method, and the copy in TCRdb shows in-frame clones only, minus some. The sample consists of about 70,000 clones, 85% of them appearing once. Sequences were derived from peripheral blood, sampled on day 0 of AZD1222 vaccination. The receptors here all came from an adult in good health.

This rearrangement joins TRBV4-2 to TRBJ1-5; 7 nucleotides line up with TRBD1. V was pared by 1 base and J by 3 bases, with 3 bases of the junction left unmatched. In germline, CDR1 is LGHNA, CDR2 YNFKEQ. The CDR3 is made up of 15 amino acids. The CDR3 spells CASSQARGDNQPQHF. For the CDR3, the DNA is TGTGCCAGCAGCCAAGCCAGGGGGGACAATCAGCCCCAGCATTTT.

The genes are TRBV19 and TRBJ2-5; TRBD1 matches at 8 bases. Germline V CDR1 and CDR2: LNHDA, SQIVND (reference sequence). Trimming removed 2 bases from V and 5 bases from J; junction bases left unmatched: 10. The CDR3 spans 16 residues. In DNA, the CDR3 is TGTGCCAGTAGTATAATTCAGGGGGCGAGGAGGGAGACCCAGTACTTC. As protein: CASSIIQGARRETQYF.

This clone was seen once. The V call is TRBV19, the J call TRBJ1-1; D is uncertain. The length of the CDR3 is 13 residues. Germline V lookup: CDR1 LNHDA, CDR2 SQIVND (reference sequence). V lost 3 bases and J 3 bases, leaving 8 bases between the germline ends. As DNA, the CDR3 is TGTGCCAGTAGTATTGCAGGATACACTGAAGCTTTCTTT. Its protein product is CASSIAGYTEAFF. The full variable domain, rest sourced from reference TRBV19 and TRBJ1-1, is DGGITQSPKYLFRKEGQNVTLSCEQNLNHDAMYWYRQDPGQGLRLIYYSQIVNDFQKGDIAEGYSVSREKKESFPLTVTSAQKNPTAFYLCASSIAGYTEAFFGQGTRLTVV.

The gene calls are TRBV5-1 and TRBJ1-6; D is uncertain. Germline V gene data show CDR1 as SGHRS and CDR2 as YFSETQ. The V end was cut by 1 base, the J end by 5 bases, with 7 bases between. The length of the CDR3 is 14 residues. This CDR3 is CASSLSPDNSPLHF. In DNA form, the CDR3 reads TGCGCCAGCAGCTTGAGCCCCGATAATTCACCCCTCCACTTT.

The chain has TRBV6-5 and TRBJ2-1; TRBD2 might be the D (6 bases). This CDR3 spans 16 amino acids. Trimming left V 5 bases short and J 0 bases short, with 14 bases between. CDR1 is MNHEY, CDR2 SVGAGI, per germline. Written as DNA, the CDR3 is TGTGCCAGCAGTCACTGGGGGGTTCCCTCCTACAATGAGCAGTTCTTC. Protein: CASSHWGVPSYNEQFF.

The V call is TRBV15, the J call TRBJ1-3; no clear D. The V end was cut by 0 bases, the J end by 0 bases, with 3 bases between. Germline CDR1 reads LNHNV; CDR2 reads YYDKDF (reference sequence). The CDR3 spans 14 residues. The CDR3 DNA reads as TGTGCCACCAGCAGAGACGGCTCTGGAAACACCATATATTTT. It is translated as CATSRDGSGNTIYF.

In its sample, this clone was seen once. The chain is built from TRBV7-2 and TRBJ1-1, with D uncertain. The CDR3 is 14 amino acids. Looked up from germline, CDR1 is SGHTA and CDR2 is FQGNSA. V was pared by 7 bases and J by 4 bases, with 16 bases between. DNA for the CDR3: TGTGCCAGCATACAAGGGAGGGTGGGCACTGAAGCTTTCTTT. This codes for CASIQGRVGTEAFF.

V gene TRBV9 combines with J gene TRBJ2-2; 7 bases fit TRBD2. The CDR3 covers 16 residues. J gave up 7 bases and V 4 bases, and 13 bases lay outside the gene matches. The germline V gene encodes CDR1 SGDLS and CDR2 YYNGEE. CDR3 in DNA: TGTGCCAGCAGCAACCTTCGCGGGGGTGGCGTCGGGGAGCTGTTTTTT. It encodes CASSNLRGGGVGELFF.

The rearrangement joins TRBV2 to TRBJ1-5, with 8 bases fitting TRBD1. V trimming: 4 bases; J trimming: 7 bases; junction bases outside the gene matches: 12. Germline loops: CDR1 SNHLY, CDR2 FYNNEI. The CDR3 consists of 16 residues. The CDR3 region has the DNA TGTGCCAGCAGTGGGGCAGGGGGCGCGGGAGGACAGCCCCAGCATTTT. Residues: CASSGAGGAGGQPQHF.

CDR3 sequence (DNA): TGTGCTAGTGGCGACGGACCGATAGCCAAAAACATTCAGTACTTC. Protein sequence: CASGDGPIAKNIQYF. The chain joins TRBV12-5 to TRBJ2-4; D not certain. The CDR3 is 15 residues long. Germline V CDR1 and CDR2: LGHNT, FRNRAP. With 6 bases removed from V and 0 bases from J, the gap between germline ends came to 12 bases.

This clone was seen a handful of times. The sample holds other DNA sequences that translate to the same CDR3. The chain has TRBV7-2 and TRBJ2-3; D not certain. The germline CDR1 and CDR2 sequences are SGHTA and FQGNSA. The CDR3 is 13 amino acids. V lost 1 base to trimming and J lost 1 base, with 3 bases between them. The CDR3 DNA is TGTGCCAGCAGCTTAGACGGCACAGATACGCAGTATTTT. Its translation: CASSLDGTDTQYF.

V and J are TRBV25-1 and TRBJ1-3, with no clear D. CDR3 length equals 13 residues. V was shortened by 1 base and J by 2 bases, with 3 bases between the two germline ends. Germline assignment: CDR1 MGHDK and CDR2 SYGVNS. The CDR3 DNA is TGTGCCAGCAGTGAATCCCCTGGAAACACCATATATTTT. It encodes CASSESPGNTIYF.

The chain has TRBV7-9 and TRBJ2-2; D gene unclear. V gave up 1 base and J gave up 1 base, with 4 bases separating them. CDR3 length: 14 residues. From germline, CDR1 is SEHNR and CDR2 FQNEAQ (reference sequence). In DNA, the CDR3 is TGTGCCAGCAGCTTAGGCTTGAACACCGGGGAGCTGTTTTTT. As protein: CASSLGLNTGELFF.

The chain couples TRBV5-1 to TRBJ1-2; D unclear. The germline V and J ends were trimmed by 0 bases and 7 bases, with 13 bases remaining between them. From germline, CDR1 is SGHRS and CDR2 YFSETQ. The CDR3 loop spans 14 amino acids. This CDR3 reads CASSLEPAGSGYTF. CDR3 nucleotides: TGCGCCAGCAGCTTGGAGCCAGCGGGGAGTGGCTACACCTTC. Full variable domain (remainder filled in from reference TRBV5-1 and TRBJ1-2): KAGVTQTPRYLIKTRGQQVTLSCSPISGHRSVSWYQQTPGQGLQFLFEYFSETQRNKGNFPGRFSGRQFSNSRSEMNVSTLELGDSALYLCASSLEPAGSGYTFGSGTRLTVV.